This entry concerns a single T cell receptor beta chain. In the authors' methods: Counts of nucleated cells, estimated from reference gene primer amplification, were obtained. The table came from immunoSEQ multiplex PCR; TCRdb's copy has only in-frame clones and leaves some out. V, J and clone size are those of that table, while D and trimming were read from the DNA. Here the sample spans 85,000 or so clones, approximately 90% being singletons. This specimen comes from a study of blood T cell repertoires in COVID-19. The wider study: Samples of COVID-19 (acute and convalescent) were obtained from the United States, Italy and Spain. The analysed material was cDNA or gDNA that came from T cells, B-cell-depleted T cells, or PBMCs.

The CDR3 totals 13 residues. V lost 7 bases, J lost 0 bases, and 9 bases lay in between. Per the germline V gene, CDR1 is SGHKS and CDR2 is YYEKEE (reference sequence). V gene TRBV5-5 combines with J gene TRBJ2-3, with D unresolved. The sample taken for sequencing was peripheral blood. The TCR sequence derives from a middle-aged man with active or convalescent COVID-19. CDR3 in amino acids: CASLSGSTDTQYF. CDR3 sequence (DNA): TGTGCCAGCCTCTCAGGAAGCACAGATACGCAGTATTTT.